This T cell receptor (beta chain) was profiled in a study of T cells in localized non-small cell lung cancer. Study-wide results and limits: Multi-region tumor sequencing was not done, so intratumor heterogeneity could not be excluded.

Germline CDR1 MNHGY, CDR2 SAAAGT. V lost 4 bases and J lost 0; bases outside the gene matches: 4. CDR3 length equals 16 residues. By share, this clone counts as medium-sized. Its antigen is still unknown. Assay: immunoSEQ multiplex PCR; the TCRdb copy retains only in-frame clones and omits some. The data contain 1,500 or so clones, roughly 31% of them singletons. The chain is built from TRBV6-8 and TRBJ2-1, with 9 positions matching TRBD2. Sequenced here: normal lung tissue next to the tumor, sampled before any cancer treatment. The source is a man aged 35 to 70 with stage III squamous cell lung carcinoma. DNA of the CDR3: TGTGCCAGCAGTTCATCAGCGGGGGGCTCCTACAATGAGCAGTTCTTC. As protein: CASSSSAGGSYNEQFF.